Sequencing of this T cell receptor beta chain was carried out in a study of T-cell memory formation after mild COVID-19. Study-level information: There were largely donor-specific TCR clusters. Study-wide findings and caveats: CD4/CD8 balance held among clones contracting day 15 to 85, and later expanders leaned CD4+. Mainly CM and EM harbored the contracting CD4+ clones; mainly EMRA harbored the CD8+ ones. The finding that pre-infection memory included some responding clones suggested that cross-reactive memory joined.

Each CDR3 protein gets one entry after TCRdb re-called the 5' RACE reads with MiXCR. This table has around 320,000 distinct CDR3 sequences, 15% to 20% appearing once. Trimming removed 6 bases from V and 1 base from J, with 6 bases in between. The CDR3 loop spans 12 amino acids. Germline V gene lookup returns CDR1 WSHSY and CDR2 SAAADI. There are many counts of this clonotype. Its matching antigen is unknown. The sequenced sample consisted of PBMCs or a T cell subset sorted from them (not recorded which). This TCR was sampled from a man between 18 and 29 years old who had mild COVID-19 (a few samples of this study predate the infection). Cell type and time point are not known. This rearrangement joins TRBV10-2 to TRBJ1-1, with a weak D call TRBD1 (5 bases). This CDR3 is CASRTENTEAFF. In nucleotides, the CDR3 is TGCGCCAGCAGGACAGAGAACACTGAAGCTTTCTTT.